Listed here are 18 T cell receptor beta chains from one sample, sequenced in a study of T cells in Graves' hyperthyroidism and ophthalmopathy. Regions amplified from RNA transcripts were the TCR beta CDR3 regions. First-round RT-PCR of the TCR CDR3 relied on the HTBI primer set. TCRdb called the multiplex PCR reads again in MiXCR, with one record for every CDR3 protein. Of about 300,000 distinct CDR3 sequences in the sample, about 19% were seen once. Sequenced material: blood. The receptor source for this set is a man between 45 and 60 years old with Graves' ophthalmopathy.

The chain has TRBV28 and TRBJ2-1; D may be TRBD1 (6 bases). The CDR3 covers 13 residues. Deletions cut 5 bases from V and 4 bases from J, with 9 bases between. Germline loops: CDR1 MDHEN, CDR2 SYDVKM. The CDR3 sequence: CASSHRGYNEQFF. As DNA, the CDR3 is TGTGCCAGCAGTCATAGGGGGTACAATGAGCAGTTCTTC. The full variable domain, in which reference TRBV28 and TRBJ2-1 provide the parts outside the CDR3, is DVKVTQSSRYLVKRTGEKVFLECVQDMDHENMFWYRQDPGLGLRLIYFSYDVKMKEKGDIPEGYSVSREKKERFSLILESASTNQTSMYLCASSHRGYNEQFFGPGTRLTVL.

This chain links TRBV4-1 with TRBJ2-3; maybe TRBD2 (5 bases). In germline, CDR1 is MGHRA, CDR2 YSYEKL. V was shortened by 0 bases and J by 9 bases, with 19 bases between the two germline ends. CDR3 size: 16 residues. The CDR3 protein is CASSQDSRTGFGTQYF. DNA of the CDR3: TGCGCCAGCAGCCAAGACTCCCGGACTGGTTTTGGCACGCAGTATTTT.

This clonotype has at least ten counts. This chain connects TRBV11-2 to TRBJ1-4; no clear D. CDR1 SGHAT and CDR2 FQNNGV come from the germline V gene. This CDR3 is built from 11 residues. V lost 5 bases and J 5 bases, leaving 3 bases between the germline ends. CDR3: CASSRNEKLFF. Written as DNA, the CDR3 is TGTGCCAGCAGCCGGAATGAAAAACTGTTTTTT.

In this sample, this clonotype turned up a few times. This rearrangement joins TRBV9 to TRBJ1-6; D is uncertain. Trimming removed 0 bases at V and 10 bases at J, with 14 bases between. From germline, CDR1 is SGDLS and CDR2 YYNGEE. The CDR3 extends over 15 amino acids. The CDR3 DNA follows: TGTGCCAGCAGCGTAGAGGCAGGATCATCATCACCCCTCCACTTT. Amino acid sequence: CASSVEAGSSSPLHF.

This clonotype showed up many times. V is TRBV24-1 and J is TRBJ2-5; D may correspond to TRBD1 or TRBD2 (5 bases each). Germline V gene lookup returns CDR1 KGHDR and CDR2 SFDVKD. The V end was cut by 4 bases, the J end by 2 bases, with 10 bases between. The CDR3 loop spans 14 amino acids. CDR3 coding DNA: TGTGCCACCAGTGACCCGGGACGGCAAGAGACCCAGTACTTC. Translated: CATSDPGRQETQYF.

In its sample, this clonotype was seen once. The chain links TRBV2 to TRBJ2-7; 9 bases map to TRBD1. This CDR3 region has 15 residues. Germline V gene lookup returns CDR1 SNHLY and CDR2 FYNNEI. Germline trimming cut 4 bases from V and 4 bases from J; bases unmatched to any gene: 8. The CDR3 region is CASSGPGTGSYEQYF. Written as DNA, the CDR3 is TGTGCCAGCAGTGGACCCGGGACAGGGAGTTACGAGCAGTACTTC.

This clonotype was detected a few times. The rearrangement joins TRBV10-3 to TRBJ2-1, with D perhaps matching TRBD1 or TRBD2 (5 bases each). V was shortened by 4 bases and J by 6 bases, with 13 bases between the two germline ends. Germline V lookup: CDR1 ENHRY, CDR2 SYGVKD. The CDR3 is 14 residues long. The CDR3 region is CAISGAGRSNEQFF. Here the CDR3 DNA reads TGTGCCATCAGTGGGGCAGGGAGAAGCAATGAGCAGTTCTTC.

This clonotype was counted many times. The chain recombines TRBV11-2 with TRBJ2-7; 8 bases match TRBD2. Trimming removed 5 bases from V and 1 base from J; junction bases left unmatched: 10. The CDR3 contains 16 residues. Germline CDR1 is SGHAT and CDR2 is FQNNGV. This CDR3 is CASSGSWSGSSYEQYF. The CDR3 nucleotides are TGTGCCAGCAGCGGCAGCTGGAGCGGGAGTTCCTACGAGCAGTACTTC.

V usage is TRBV6-2 or TRBV6-3 and J usage is TRBJ2-7, with a weak D call TRBD2 (7 bases). The germline V gene encodes CDR1 MNHEY and CDR2 SVGEGT. The germline V and J ends were trimmed by 6 bases and 0 bases, with 18 bases remaining between them. The CDR3 totals 16 residues. CDR3 bases: TGTGCCAGCAGACCCCGGGGGGCCGCCGCCTCCTACGAGCAGTACTTC. Protein: CASRPRGAAASYEQYF.

This clonotype was seen a handful of times. This chain uses TRBV12-3 or TRBV12-4 with TRBJ1-2, with TRBD1 as a possible D gene (6 bases). V lost 4 bases to trimming and J lost 7 bases, with 19 bases between them. The CDR3 is made up of 15 amino acids. The CDR3 region is CASSSDHQGRVGYTF. In DNA, the CDR3 is TGTGCCAGCAGTTCGGACCATCAGGGGCGAGTTGGCTACACCTTC.

The CDR3 sequence: CASSFMGQGQTQYF. CDR3 bases: TGTGCCAGCAGCTTCATGGGGCAGGGTCAGACCCAGTACTTC. The chain uses TRBV7-3 and TRBJ2-5, with D tentatively TRBD1 (5 bases). This CDR3 has 14 amino acids. Trimming cost V 3 bases and J 6 bases, with 14 bases left between them. From germline, CDR1 is SGHTA and CDR2 FQGTGA.

This clonotype was counted ten times or more. This chain links TRBV11-2 with TRBJ2-1; 8 bases are shared with TRBD2. The CDR3 covers 19 residues. Germline V gene lookup returns CDR1 SGHAT and CDR2 FQNNGV. The V segment lost 5 bases and the J segment 0 bases; nucleotides outside the gene matches: 15. The CDR3 DNA reads as TGTGCCAGCAGCCCCGGGGGGGCGGGAGGACTTAGCTCCTACAATGAGCAGTTCTTC. Translation gives CASSPGGAGGLSSYNEQFF.

This clonotype was seen ten or more times. This chain links TRBV7-2 with TRBJ1-1; D ambiguous. V lost 6 bases, J lost 1 base, and 9 bases lay in between. Germline values: CDR1 SGHTA, CDR2 FQGNSA. The length of the CDR3 is 13 residues. The CDR3 is CASSPWKNTEAFF. The CDR3 DNA sequence: TGTGCCAGCAGTCCCTGGAAGAACACTGAAGCTTTCTTT.

DNA for the CDR3: TGCAGTGCGGACGGACAGGGGGCCACTAGCGGGAGTCCCTCCTACAATGAGCAGTTCTTC. Amino acid sequence: CSADGQGATSGSPSYNEQFF. The V and J genes are TRBV20-1 and TRBJ2-1; D may be TRBD1 or TRBD2 (11 bases each). Germline V gene lookup returns CDR1 DFQATT and CDR2 SNEGSKA (reference sequence). Trimming removed 6 bases from V and 0 bases from J, with 30 bases in between. The CDR3 is made up of 20 amino acids.

This clonotype was recorded at least ten times. The chain is built from TRBV10-3 and TRBJ1-2, with unresolved D. Germline CDR1 reads ENHRY; CDR2 reads SYGVKD. This CDR3 has 13 amino acids. V shed 4 bases and J shed 8 bases, with 14 bases lying between them. The chain's CDR3 is CAISASGRAGYTF. In DNA, the CDR3 is TGTGCCATCAGTGCGTCCGGGAGGGCCGGCTACACCTTC.

This clonotype was observed a few times. The chain has TRBV20-1 and TRBJ1-5, with TRBD1 matching over 7 bases. Germline-derived CDR1 and CDR2 are DFQATT and SNEGSKA (reference sequence). There are 15 residues in the CDR3. V dropped 3 bases and J dropped 6; count of bases not matched to a gene: 11. The CDR3 DNA sequence: TGCAGTGCTAGCAACCGGGACAGATTCTTTCAGCCCCAGCATTTT. Translating gives CSASNRDRFFQPQHF.

V usage is TRBV5-4 and J usage is TRBJ2-7; D possibly corresponds to TRBD2 (6 bases). The CDR3 has 13 amino acids. V was trimmed by 3 bases and J by 5 bases, leaving 12 bases between them. Per the germline V gene, CDR1 is SGHNT and CDR2 is YYREEE (reference sequence). Here the CDR3 DNA reads TGTGCCAGCAGCTCACGGGAGACGCACGAGCAGTACTTC. This gives the protein CASSSRETHEQYF.

In DNA form, the CDR3 reads TGCGCCAGCAGCTTGGGGACAGGGAGTGAAAAACTGTTTTTT. It yields the protein CASSLGTGSEKLFF. V is TRBV5-1 and J is TRBJ1-4; TRBD1 aligns across 8 bases. The V segment lost 0 bases and the J segment 7 bases; nucleotides outside the gene matches: 2. The germline V gene encodes CDR1 SGHRS and CDR2 YFSETQ. The CDR3 is 14 residues long. Using reference TRBV5-1 and TRBJ1-4 for the parts outside the CDR3, the full variable domain is KAGVTQTPRYLIKTRGQQVTLSCSPISGHRSVSWYQQTPGQGLQFLFEYFSETQRNKGNFPGRFSGRQFSNSRSEMNVSTLELGDSALYLCASSLGTGSEKLFFGSGTQLSVL.